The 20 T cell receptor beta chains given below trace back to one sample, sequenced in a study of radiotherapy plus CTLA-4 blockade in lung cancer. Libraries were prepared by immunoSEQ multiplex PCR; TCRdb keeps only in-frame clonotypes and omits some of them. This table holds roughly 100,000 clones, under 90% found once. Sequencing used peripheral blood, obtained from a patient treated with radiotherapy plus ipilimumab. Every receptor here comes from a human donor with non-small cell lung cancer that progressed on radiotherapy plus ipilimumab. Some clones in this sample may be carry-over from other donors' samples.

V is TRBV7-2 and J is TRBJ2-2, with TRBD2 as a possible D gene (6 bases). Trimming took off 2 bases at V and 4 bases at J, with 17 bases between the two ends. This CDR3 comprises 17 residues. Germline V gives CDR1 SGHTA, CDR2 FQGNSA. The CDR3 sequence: CASSLRALGLTTGELFF. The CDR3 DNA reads TGTGCCAGCAGCTTAAGAGCTTTGGGACTTACCACCGGGGAGCTGTTTTTT.

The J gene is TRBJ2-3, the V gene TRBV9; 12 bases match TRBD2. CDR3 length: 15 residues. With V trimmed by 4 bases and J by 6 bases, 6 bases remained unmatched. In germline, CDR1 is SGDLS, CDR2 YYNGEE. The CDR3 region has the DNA TGTGCCAGCAGCACCAGGACTAGCGGGGCGGATACGCAGTATTTT. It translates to CASSTRTSGADTQYF. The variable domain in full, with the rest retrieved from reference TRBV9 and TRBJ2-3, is DSGVTQTPKHLITATGQRVTLRCSPRSGDLSVYWYQQSLDQGLQFLIQYYNGEERAKGNILERFSAQQFPDLHSELNLSSLELGDSALYFCASSTRTSGADTQYFGPGTRLTVL.

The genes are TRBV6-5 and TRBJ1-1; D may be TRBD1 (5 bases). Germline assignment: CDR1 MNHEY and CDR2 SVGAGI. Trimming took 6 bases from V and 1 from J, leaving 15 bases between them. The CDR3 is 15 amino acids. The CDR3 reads CASRYLDGGNTEAFF. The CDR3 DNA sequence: TGTGCCAGCAGGTACCTGGACGGGGGGAACACTGAAGCTTTCTTT.

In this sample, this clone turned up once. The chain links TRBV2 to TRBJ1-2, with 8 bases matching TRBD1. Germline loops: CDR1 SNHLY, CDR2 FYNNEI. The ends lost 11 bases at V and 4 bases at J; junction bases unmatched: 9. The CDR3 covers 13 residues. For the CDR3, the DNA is TGTGCCGCGGCCCTGACAGGGGCCTATGGCTACACCTTC. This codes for CAAALTGAYGYTF.

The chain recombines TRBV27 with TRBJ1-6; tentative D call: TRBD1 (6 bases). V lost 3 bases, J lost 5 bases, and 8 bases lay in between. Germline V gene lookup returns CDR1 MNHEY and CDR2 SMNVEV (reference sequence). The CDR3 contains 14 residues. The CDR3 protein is CASSFYRDNSPLHF. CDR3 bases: TGTGCCAGCAGTTTTTACAGGGATAATTCACCCCTCCACTTT.

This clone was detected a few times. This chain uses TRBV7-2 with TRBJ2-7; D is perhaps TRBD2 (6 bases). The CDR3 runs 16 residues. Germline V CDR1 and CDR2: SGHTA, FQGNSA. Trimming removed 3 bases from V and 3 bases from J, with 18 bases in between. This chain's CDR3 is CASSFGFGRGGYEQYF. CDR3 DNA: TGTGCCAGCAGCTTTGGGTTCGGTCGGGGAGGCTACGAGCAGTACTTC.

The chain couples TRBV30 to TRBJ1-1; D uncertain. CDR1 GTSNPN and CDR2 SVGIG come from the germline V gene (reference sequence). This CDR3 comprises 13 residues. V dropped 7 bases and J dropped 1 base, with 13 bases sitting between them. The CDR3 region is CALMAGSNTEAFF. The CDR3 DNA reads TGTGCCTTGATGGCGGGATCGAACACTGAAGCTTTCTTT.

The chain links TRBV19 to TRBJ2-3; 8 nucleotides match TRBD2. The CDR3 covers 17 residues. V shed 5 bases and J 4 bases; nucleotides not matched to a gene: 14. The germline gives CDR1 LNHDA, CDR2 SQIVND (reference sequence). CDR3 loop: CASSAPRRTSIADTQYF. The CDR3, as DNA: TGTGCCAGTAGTGCCCCTCGAAGGACTAGCATAGCAGATACGCAGTATTTT.

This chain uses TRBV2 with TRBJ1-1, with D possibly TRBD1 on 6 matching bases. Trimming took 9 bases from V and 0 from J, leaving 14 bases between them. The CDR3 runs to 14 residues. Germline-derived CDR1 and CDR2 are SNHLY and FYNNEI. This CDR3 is CARQGDDMNTEAFF. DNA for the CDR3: TGTGCCAGACAGGGTGATGATATGAACACTGAAGCTTTCTTT.

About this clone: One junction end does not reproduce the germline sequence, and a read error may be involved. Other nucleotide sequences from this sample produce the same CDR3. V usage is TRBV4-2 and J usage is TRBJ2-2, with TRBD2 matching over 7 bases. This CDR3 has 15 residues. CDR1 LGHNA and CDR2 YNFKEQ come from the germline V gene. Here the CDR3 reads CASKAAGTGTGELFF. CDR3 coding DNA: TGTGCCAGCAAAGCAGCGGGGACGGGCACCGGGGAGCTATTTTTT.

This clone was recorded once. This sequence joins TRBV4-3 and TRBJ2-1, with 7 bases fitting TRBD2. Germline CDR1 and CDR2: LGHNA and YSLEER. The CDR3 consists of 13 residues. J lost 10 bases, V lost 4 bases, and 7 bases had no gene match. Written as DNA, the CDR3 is TGCGCCAGCAGCCCCCTAAGGGAGGGGGAGCAGTTCTTC. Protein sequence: CASSPLREGEQFF.

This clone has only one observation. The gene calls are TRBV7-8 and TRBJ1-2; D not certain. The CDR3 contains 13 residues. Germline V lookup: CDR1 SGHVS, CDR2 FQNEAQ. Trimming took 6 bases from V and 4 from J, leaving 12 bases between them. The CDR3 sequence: CASREDAGYGYTF. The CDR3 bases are TGTGCCAGCAGGGAAGATGCAGGCTATGGCTACACCTTC.

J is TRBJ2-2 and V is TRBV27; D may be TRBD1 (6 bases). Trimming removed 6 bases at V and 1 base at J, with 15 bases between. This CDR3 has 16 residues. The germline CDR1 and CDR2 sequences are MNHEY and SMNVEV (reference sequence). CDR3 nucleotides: TGTGCCAGCAGGTCCTACAGGGCCGGGAACACCGGGGAGCTGTTTTTT. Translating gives CASRSYRAGNTGELFF.

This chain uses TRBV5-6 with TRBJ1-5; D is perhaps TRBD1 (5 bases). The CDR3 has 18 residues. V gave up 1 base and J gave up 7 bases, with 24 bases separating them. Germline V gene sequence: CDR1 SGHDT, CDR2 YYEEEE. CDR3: CASSLFRATGLPRQPQHF. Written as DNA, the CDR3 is TGTGCCAGCAGCTTGTTTCGGGCTACAGGACTTCCCAGGCAGCCCCAGCATTTT.

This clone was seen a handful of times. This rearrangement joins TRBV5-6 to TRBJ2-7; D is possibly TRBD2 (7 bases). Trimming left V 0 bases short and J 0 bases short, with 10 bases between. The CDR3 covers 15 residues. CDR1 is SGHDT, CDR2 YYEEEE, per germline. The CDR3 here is CASSLGGGASYEQYF. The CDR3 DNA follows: TGTGCCAGCAGCTTGGGAGGGGGGGCCTCCTACGAGCAGTACTTC.

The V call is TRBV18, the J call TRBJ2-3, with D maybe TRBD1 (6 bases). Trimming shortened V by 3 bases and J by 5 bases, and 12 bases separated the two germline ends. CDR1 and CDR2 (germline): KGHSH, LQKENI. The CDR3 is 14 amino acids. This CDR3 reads CASSPATGLDTQYF. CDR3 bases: TGTGCCAGCTCACCGGCAACAGGGTTAGATACGCAGTATTTT.

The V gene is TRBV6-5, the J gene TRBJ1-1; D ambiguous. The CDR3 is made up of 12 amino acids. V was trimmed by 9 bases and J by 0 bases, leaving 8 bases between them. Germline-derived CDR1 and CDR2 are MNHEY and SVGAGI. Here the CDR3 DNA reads TGTGCCAGTTTGACGGTGAACACTGAAGCTTTCTTT. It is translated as CASLTVNTEAFF.

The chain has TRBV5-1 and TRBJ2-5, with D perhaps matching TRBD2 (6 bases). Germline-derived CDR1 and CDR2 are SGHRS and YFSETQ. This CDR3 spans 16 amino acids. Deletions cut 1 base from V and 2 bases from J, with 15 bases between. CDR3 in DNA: TGCGCCAGCAGCTTGCTGCGGGGCAATACACAAGAGACCCAGTACTTC. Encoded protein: CASSLLRGNTQETQYF.

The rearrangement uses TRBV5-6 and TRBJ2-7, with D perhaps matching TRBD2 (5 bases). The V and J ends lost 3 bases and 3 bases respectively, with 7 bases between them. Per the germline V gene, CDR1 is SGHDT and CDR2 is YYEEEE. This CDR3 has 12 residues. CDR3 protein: CASSSRGYEQYF. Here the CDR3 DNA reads TGTGCCAGCAGCTCACGGGGCTACGAGCAGTACTTC.

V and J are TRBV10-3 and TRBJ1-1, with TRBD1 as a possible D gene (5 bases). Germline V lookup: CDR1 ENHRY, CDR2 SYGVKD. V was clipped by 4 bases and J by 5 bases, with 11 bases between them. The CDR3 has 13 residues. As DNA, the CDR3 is TGTGCCATCAGTGTGTCCGGGGGGACTGAAGCTTTCTTT. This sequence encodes CAISVSGGTEAFF.